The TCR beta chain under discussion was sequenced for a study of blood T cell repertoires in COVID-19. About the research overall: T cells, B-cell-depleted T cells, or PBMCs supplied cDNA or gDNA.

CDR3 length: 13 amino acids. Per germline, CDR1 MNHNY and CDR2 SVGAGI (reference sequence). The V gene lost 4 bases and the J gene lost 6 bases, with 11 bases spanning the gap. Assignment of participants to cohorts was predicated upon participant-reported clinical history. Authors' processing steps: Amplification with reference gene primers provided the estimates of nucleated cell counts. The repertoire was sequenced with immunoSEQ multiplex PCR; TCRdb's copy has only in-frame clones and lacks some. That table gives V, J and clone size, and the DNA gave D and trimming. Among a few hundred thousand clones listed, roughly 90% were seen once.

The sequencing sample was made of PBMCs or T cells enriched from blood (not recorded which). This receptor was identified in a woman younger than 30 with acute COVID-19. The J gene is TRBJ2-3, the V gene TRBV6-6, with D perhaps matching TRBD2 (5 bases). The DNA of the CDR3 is TGTGCCAGCAGTTTTTGGGAGTTCGATACGCAGTATTTT. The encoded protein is CASSFWEFDTQYF.